These T cell receptor beta chains were read from a single sample in a study of cytomegalovirus exposure and HLA in healthy donors. Here immunoSEQ multiplex PCR was the method, and the copy in TCRdb shows in-frame clones only, minus some. In the table there are fewer than 250,000 clones, roughly 80% of which are singletons. Sequencing was performed on PBMCs. The receptor source for this set is a man aged 40-50 years in good health and CMV-seronegative. Both conserved end residues are trimmed from each CDR3. D genes are given only for firm matches.

v_gene: TRBV18; d_gene: TRBD2; CDR3aa: ASSPSSLAGGLLAKNIQY
v_gene: TRBV11-2; d_gene: .; CDR3aa: ASSPTGERTYEQY
v_gene: TRBV15; d_gene: TRBD2; CDR3aa: ATRSGRAGNEQF
v_gene: TRBV29-1; d_gene: TRBD1; CDR3aa: SVAGGPNTEAF
v_gene: TRBV27; d_gene: TRBD2; CDR3aa: DRTGLGNTNTGELF
v_gene: TRBV2; d_gene: TRBD2; CDR3aa: ASKGGITYNEQF
v_gene: TRBV6-1; d_gene: TRBD2; CDR3aa: ASSGSGLSYNEQF
v_gene: TRBV19; d_gene: TRBD1; CDR3aa: ASSIPGQGYYEQY
v_gene: TRBV6-1; d_gene: TRBD1; CDR3aa: ASRPTGGVYGYT
v_gene: TRBV13; d_gene: TRBD1; CDR3aa: ASSSPGQAQETQY
v_gene: TRBV7-3; d_gene: .; CDR3aa: ASSLGGVNTEAF
v_gene: TRBV6-1; d_gene: TRBD1; CDR3aa: ALGTGLSYEQY
v_gene: TRBV7-8; d_gene: .; CDR3aa: ASSLARGAGNSPLH
v_gene: TRBV5-1; d_gene: .; CDR3aa: ASSLAGRGSYGYT
v_gene: TRBV5-1; d_gene: TRBD2; CDR3aa: ASSLVLAGGSNEQF
v_gene: TRBV6-1; d_gene: TRBD1; CDR3aa: ASSEKDRGRGDYGYT
v_gene: TRBV16; d_gene: TRBD2; CDR3aa: ASSQPTSGVNNEQF
v_gene: TRBV20-1; d_gene: .; CDR3aa: SAKSDLVQY
v_gene: TRBV10-1; d_gene: TRBD1; CDR3aa: ASSPTGTGSHEQY
v_gene: TRBV7-3; d_gene: .; CDR3aa: ASSPEEETQY
v_gene: TRBV5-1; d_gene: TRBD1; CDR3aa: ASSSTGTGVSYEQY
v_gene: TRBV9; d_gene: .; CDR3aa: ASSGLRMNTEAF
v_gene: TRBV10-1; d_gene: .; CDR3aa: ASSPSDSTGNTIY
v_gene: TRBV19; d_gene: .; CDR3aa: ASSISPPNEQF
v_gene: TRBV6-5; d_gene: .; CDR3aa: ASSLDRPPVEKLL
v_gene: TRBV6-1; d_gene: .; CDR3aa: ASRMGGDTEAF
v_gene: TRBV4-3; d_gene: TRBD1; CDR3aa: ASSQERDRMNSYNSPLH
v_gene: TRBV7-8; d_gene: .; CDR3aa: ASSLPKQGIGNSPLH
v_gene: TRBV18; d_gene: .; CDR3aa: ASSRTGPNSPLH
v_gene: TRBV11-1; d_gene: TRBD2; CDR3aa: ASSRTSGGVETQY
v_gene: TRBV4-3; d_gene: .; CDR3aa: ASTHGGGLNTEAF
v_gene: TRBV7-6; d_gene: TRBD2; CDR3aa: ASSTPSGGTGELF
v_gene: TRBV7-8; d_gene: TRBD1; CDR3aa: ASSLQRIQGALGYT
v_gene: TRBV19; d_gene: TRBD1; CDR3aa: ASSIQTGGPIEAF
v_gene: TRBV6-6; d_gene: .; CDR3aa: ASSYRGSSYNEQF
v_gene: TRBV5-4; d_gene: TRBD2; CDR3aa: ASSRTSGGNTGELF
v_gene: TRBV4-1; d_gene: TRBD1; CDR3aa: ASSHQQGVSQPQH
v_gene: TRBV25-1; d_gene: .; CDR3aa: ASSEFGEAANGIQY
v_gene: TRBV28; d_gene: TRBD2; CDR3aa: ASRGGGPQY
v_gene: TRBV7-2; d_gene: TRBD2; CDR3aa: ASSLLAGGRGNEQF
v_gene: TRBV7-8; d_gene: TRBD1; CDR3aa: ASSPTQGAYTEAF
v_gene: TRBV4-1; d_gene: .; CDR3aa: ASSQVGSYEQY